These 17 T cell receptor beta chains were all obtained from the same sample, sequenced in a study of T cell responses to AZD1222 COVID-19 vaccine (dated by TCRdb to the early 2020s). Per the publication, the time point label means: baseline before first vaccination. The library was obtained by the immunoSEQ multiplex PCR assay. Held by TCRdb, this immuneACCESS table contains in-frame sequences only and omits some clones. Under half of the omission traces to an unresolved V gene where checked; the cause of the rest is unknown. The sample table holds roughly 120,000 clones, of which under 85% were seen once. Approximately 5.9% of the sample is taken by the ten largest. The sample was peripheral blood, taken on day 0 of AZD1222 vaccination. All receptors come from an adult in good health.

The chain is built from TRBV3-1 (or the pseudogene TRBV3-2) and TRBJ1-3; D might be TRBD1 (6 bases). There are 12 residues in the CDR3. The germline V gene has CDR1 LGHDT and CDR2 YNNKEL (reference sequence). V lost 8 bases, J lost 9 bases, and 14 bases lay in between. CDR3 coding DNA: TGTGCCAGCGGGCTACAGGGTACCACCATATATTTT. It translates to CASGLQGTTIYF.

The V and J genes are TRBV27 and TRBJ1-3; TRBD1 matches at 9 bases. Trimming cost V 3 bases and J 1 base; bases outside gene matches: 4. From germline, CDR1 is MNHEY and CDR2 SMNVEV (reference sequence). This CDR3 region has 16 residues. As DNA, the CDR3 is TGTGCCAGCAGTTTGGCCGGGACAGGGTCTGGAAACACCATATATTTT. Its translation is CASSLAGTGSGNTIYF.

The chain carries TRBV5-4 and TRBJ2-7; D perhaps matches TRBD2 (5 bases). The CDR3 totals 14 residues. The V end lost 0 bases, the J end lost 2 bases, and 9 bases lay between the germline ends. CDR1 is SGHNT and CDR2 is YYREEE in the germline V gene (reference sequence). The chain's CDR3 is CASSLGAGAYEQYF. CDR3 nucleotide sequence: TGTGCCAGCAGCTTGGGGGCCGGGGCCTACGAGCAGTACTTC.

V is TRBV7-2 and J is TRBJ2-7; the D is unclear. The J call may be mistaken, given a closer DNA end match to TRBJ2-5. Per the germline V gene, CDR1 is SGHTA and CDR2 is FQGNSA. The CDR3 consists of 11 residues. The chain's CDR3 is CASSFGWTQYF. CDR3 nucleotide sequence: TGTGCCAGCAGCTTTGGGTGGACCCAGTACTTC.

V is TRBV7-2 and J is TRBJ2-3; D possibly corresponds to TRBD1 (6 bases). Germline CDR1 reads SGHTA; CDR2 reads FQGNSA. The CDR3 is 14 residues long. Trimming removed 5 bases at V and 4 bases at J, with 13 bases between. CDR3 residues: CASSQNRAPDTQYF. The CDR3, as DNA: TGTGCCAGCAGCCAGAACAGGGCCCCAGATACGCAGTATTTT.

V gene TRBV6-4 combines with J gene TRBJ2-3; D unclear. Trimming removed 0 bases from V and 0 bases from J, with 7 bases in between. This CDR3 contains 15 residues. Germline-derived CDR1 and CDR2 are MRHNA and SNTAGT. This CDR3 reads CASSDSVDSTDTQYF. As DNA, the CDR3 is TGTGCCAGCAGTGACTCGGTAGACAGCACAGATACGCAGTATTTT.

This sequence joins TRBV6-6 and TRBJ1-4; TRBD1 agrees at 8 bases. The CDR3 sequence is 16 residues long. CDR1 and CDR2 from the germline V gene are MNHNY and SVGAGI (reference sequence). J gave up 3 bases and V 4 bases, and 7 bases lay outside the gene matches. This CDR3 is CASSFAQGAANEKLFF. The CDR3 coding sequence is TGTGCCAGCAGTTTCGCCCAGGGGGCGGCTAATGAAAAACTGTTTTTT.

The chain is built from TRBV4-1 and TRBJ1-6; a possible D gene is TRBD1 (5 bases). With 1 base removed from V and 9 bases from J, the gap between germline ends came to 13 bases. Germline V CDR1 and CDR2: MGHRA, YSYEKL. The CDR3 is made up of 15 amino acids. Written as DNA, the CDR3 is TGCGCCAGCAGCCAAGTAGGGGTCCCGGGTTCACCCCTCCACTTT. Residues: CASSQVGVPGSPLHF.

V and J are TRBV7-9 and TRBJ1-2; D is ambiguous. The germline V gene has CDR1 SEHNR and CDR2 FQNEAQ (reference sequence). CDR3 size: 13 residues. V lost 3 bases, J lost 5 bases, and 10 bases lay in between. The CDR3 coding sequence is TGTGCCAGCAGCTTCGACCCCGGGTATGGCTACACCTTC. It is translated as CASSFDPGYGYTF.

The chain employs TRBV7-9 and TRBJ2-7; possibly TRBD2 for D (5 bases). Between the trimmed V and J ends, which lost 5 bases and 7 bases, there was a span of 18 bases. The CDR3 is 14 residues long. Germline V gene sequence: CDR1 SEHNR, CDR2 FQNEAQ (reference sequence). The CDR3 DNA follows: TGTGCCAGCAGCCTCTCCGGGGATTTAAGGGAGCAGTACTTC. This gives the protein CASSLSGDLREQYF. Drawing the rest from reference TRBV7-9 and TRBJ2-7, the complete variable domain is DTGVSQNPRHKITKRGQNVTFRCDPISEHNRLYWYRQTLGQGPEFLTYFQNEAQLEKSRLLSDRFSAERPKGSFSTLEIQRTEQGDSAMYLCASSLSGDLREQYFGPGTRLTVT.

The chain has TRBV7-8 and TRBJ1-2; the D is unclear. Germline V CDR1 and CDR2: SGHVS, FQNEAQ. The CDR3 covers 15 residues. V gave up 4 bases and J gave up 5 bases, with 17 bases separating them. Written as DNA, the CDR3 is TGTGCCAGCAGCTCCTTGACCCACGGGCCTTATGGCTACACCTTC. Protein sequence: CASSSLTHGPYGYTF.

The V and J genes are TRBV19 and TRBJ2-3; 9 positions match TRBD1. The ends lost 5 bases at V and 3 bases at J; junction bases unmatched: 6. CDR3 length: 15 residues. Germline CDR1 reads LNHDA; CDR2 reads SQIVND (reference sequence). The CDR3 reads CASSDPGQGTDTQYF. CDR3 bases: TGTGCCAGTAGTGATCCGGGACAGGGAACAGATACGCAGTATTTT.

This clone has a single count. V gene TRBV7-8 combines with J gene TRBJ2-3, with 7 bases that match TRBD1. Germline-derived CDR1 and CDR2 are SGHVS and FQNEAQ. Losses at the gene ends were 5 bases for V and 3 bases for J; bases not matched to a gene: 8. The length of the CDR3 is 15 residues. CDR3 residues: CASSQPGQKTDTQYF. DNA for the CDR3: TGTGCCAGCAGCCAACCGGGACAGAAAACAGATACGCAGTATTTT.

CDR3 bases: TGTGCCAGCAGCAAACAGGGGCTCGAAGCTTTCTTT. It is translated as CASSKQGLEAFF. V usage is TRBV12-3 or TRBV12-4 and J usage is TRBJ1-1; 7 bases align to TRBD1. V lost 6 bases and J lost 8; bases outside the gene matches: 6. The CDR3 contains 12 residues.

The chain links TRBV9 to TRBJ1-2; D possibly corresponds to TRBD1 (5 bases). Germline V gene data show CDR1 as SGDLS and CDR2 as YYNGEE. The CDR3 extends over 13 amino acids. Trimming shortened V by 5 bases and J by 3 bases, and 11 bases separated the two germline ends. This CDR3 reads CASRGGTYYGYTF. CDR3 in DNA: TGTGCCAGCAGAGGAGGGACGTACTATGGCTACACCTTC.

The chain links TRBV11-2 to TRBJ2-3; 9 bases align to TRBD2. The CDR3 has 14 residues. V gave up 7 bases and J gave up 4 bases; unmatched junction bases: 6. In germline, CDR1 is SGHAT, CDR2 FQNNGV. The CDR3 DNA follows: TGTGCCAGCAACCTTGGCGGGGGGGCAGATACGCAGTATTTT. Its protein is CASNLGGGADTQYF.

The chain links TRBV12-3 or TRBV12-4 to TRBJ1-4; 8 bases are a match to TRBD1. The ends lost 5 bases at V and 7 bases at J; junction bases unmatched: 3. CDR3 length: 13 residues. The CDR3 is CASSSTGGEKLFF. CDR3 coding DNA: TGTGCCAGCAGTAGCACAGGGGGTGAAAAACTGTTTTTT.